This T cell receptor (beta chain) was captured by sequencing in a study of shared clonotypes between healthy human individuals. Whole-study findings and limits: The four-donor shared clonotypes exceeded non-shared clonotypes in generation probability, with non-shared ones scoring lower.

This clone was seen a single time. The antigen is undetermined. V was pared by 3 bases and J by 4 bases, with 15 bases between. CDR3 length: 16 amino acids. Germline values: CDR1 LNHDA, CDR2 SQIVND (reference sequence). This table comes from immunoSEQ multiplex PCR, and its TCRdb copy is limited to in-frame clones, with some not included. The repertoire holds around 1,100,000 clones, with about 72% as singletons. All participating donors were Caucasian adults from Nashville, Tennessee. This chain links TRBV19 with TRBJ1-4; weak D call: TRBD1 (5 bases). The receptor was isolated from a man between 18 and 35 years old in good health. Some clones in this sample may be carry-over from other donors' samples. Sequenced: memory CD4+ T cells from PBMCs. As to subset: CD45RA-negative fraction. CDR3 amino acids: CASSMPRRGDNEKLFF. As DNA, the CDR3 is TGTGCCAGTAGTATGCCCCGGAGGGGTGATAATGAAAAACTGTTTTTT. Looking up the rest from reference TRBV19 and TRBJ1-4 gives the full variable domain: DGGITQSPKYLFRKEGQNVTLSCEQNLNHDAMYWYRQDPGQGLRLIYYSQIVNDFQKGDIAEGYSVSREKKESFPLTVTSAQKNPTAFYLCASSMPRRGDNEKLFFGSGTQLSVL.